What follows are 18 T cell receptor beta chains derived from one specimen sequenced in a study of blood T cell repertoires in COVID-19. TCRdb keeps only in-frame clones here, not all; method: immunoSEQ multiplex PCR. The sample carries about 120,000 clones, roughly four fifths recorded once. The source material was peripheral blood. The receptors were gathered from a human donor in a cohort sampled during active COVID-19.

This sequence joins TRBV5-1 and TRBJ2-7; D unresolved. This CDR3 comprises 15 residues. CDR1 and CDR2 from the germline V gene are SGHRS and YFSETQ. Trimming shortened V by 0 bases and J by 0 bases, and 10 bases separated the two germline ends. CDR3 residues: CASSLGSSSSYEQYF. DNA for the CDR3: TGCGCCAGCAGCTTGGGAAGTTCGAGCTCCTACGAGCAGTACTTC.

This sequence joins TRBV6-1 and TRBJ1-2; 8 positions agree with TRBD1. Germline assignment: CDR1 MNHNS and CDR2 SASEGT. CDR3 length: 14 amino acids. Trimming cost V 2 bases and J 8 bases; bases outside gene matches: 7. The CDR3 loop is CASSERQGRSGYTF. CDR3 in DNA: TGTGCCAGCAGTGAAAGACAGGGGAGGAGCGGCTACACCTTC.

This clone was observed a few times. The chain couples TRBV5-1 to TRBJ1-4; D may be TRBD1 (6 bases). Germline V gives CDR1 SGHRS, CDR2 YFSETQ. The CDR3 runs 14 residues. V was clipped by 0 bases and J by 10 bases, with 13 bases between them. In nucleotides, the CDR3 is TGCGCCAGCAGCTTGGTACAGGGTGACGGAAAACTGTTTTTT. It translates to CASSLVQGDGKLFF.

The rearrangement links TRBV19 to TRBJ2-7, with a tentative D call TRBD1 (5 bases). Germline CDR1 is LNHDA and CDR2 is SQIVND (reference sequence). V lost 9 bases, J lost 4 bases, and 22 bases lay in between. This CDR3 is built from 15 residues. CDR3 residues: CASRASGSDLYEQYF. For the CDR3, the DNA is TGTGCCAGCAGGGCCTCTGGCAGCGACCTTTACGAGCAGTACTTC.

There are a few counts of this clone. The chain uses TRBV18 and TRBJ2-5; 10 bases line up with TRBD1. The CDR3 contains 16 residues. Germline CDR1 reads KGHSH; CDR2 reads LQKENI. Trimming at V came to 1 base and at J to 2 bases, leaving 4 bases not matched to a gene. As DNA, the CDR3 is TGTGCCAGCTCACCACGGACAGGGGGGGCACAAGAGACCCAGTACTTC. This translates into CASSPRTGGAQETQYF.

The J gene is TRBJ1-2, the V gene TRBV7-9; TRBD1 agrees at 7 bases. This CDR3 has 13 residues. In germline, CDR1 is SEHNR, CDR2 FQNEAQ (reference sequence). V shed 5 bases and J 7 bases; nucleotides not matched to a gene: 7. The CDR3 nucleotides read TGTGCCAGCAGCGAAACAGGGGTTGCTGGCTACACCTTC. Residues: CASSETGVAGYTF.

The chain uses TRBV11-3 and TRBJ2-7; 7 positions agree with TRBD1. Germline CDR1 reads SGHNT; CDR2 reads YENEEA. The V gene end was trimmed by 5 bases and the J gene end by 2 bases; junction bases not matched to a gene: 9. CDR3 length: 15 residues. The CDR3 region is CASSAVMGQTYEQYF. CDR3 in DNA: TGTGCCAGCAGCGCGGTTATGGGACAGACCTACGAGCAGTACTTC.

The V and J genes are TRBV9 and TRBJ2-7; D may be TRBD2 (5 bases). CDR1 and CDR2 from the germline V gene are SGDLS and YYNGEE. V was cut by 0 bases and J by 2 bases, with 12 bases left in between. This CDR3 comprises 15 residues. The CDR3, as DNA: TGTGCCAGCAGCGTAGGTCCAGCGGTTGCCTACGAGCAGTACTTC. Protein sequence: CASSVGPAVAYEQYF.

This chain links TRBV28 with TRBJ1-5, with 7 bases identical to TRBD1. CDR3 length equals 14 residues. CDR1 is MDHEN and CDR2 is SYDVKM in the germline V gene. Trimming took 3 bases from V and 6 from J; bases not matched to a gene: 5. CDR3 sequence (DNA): TGTGCCAGCAGTTTTCGACAGGGAAGTCAGCCCCAGCATTTT. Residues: CASSFRQGSQPQHF.

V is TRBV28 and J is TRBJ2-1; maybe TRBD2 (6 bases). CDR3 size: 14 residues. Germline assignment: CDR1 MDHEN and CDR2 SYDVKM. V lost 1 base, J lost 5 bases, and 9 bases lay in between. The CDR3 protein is CASSLYQRDNEQFF. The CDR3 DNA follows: TGTGCCAGCAGTTTATACCAGCGGGACAATGAGCAGTTCTTC.

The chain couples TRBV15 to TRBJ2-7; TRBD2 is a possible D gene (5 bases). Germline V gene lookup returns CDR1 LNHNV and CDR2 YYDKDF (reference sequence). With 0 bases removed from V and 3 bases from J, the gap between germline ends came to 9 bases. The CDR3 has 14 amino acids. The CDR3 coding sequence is TGTGCCACCAGCAGAGATCCCGGGAACTACGAGCAGTACTTC. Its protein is CATSRDPGNYEQYF.

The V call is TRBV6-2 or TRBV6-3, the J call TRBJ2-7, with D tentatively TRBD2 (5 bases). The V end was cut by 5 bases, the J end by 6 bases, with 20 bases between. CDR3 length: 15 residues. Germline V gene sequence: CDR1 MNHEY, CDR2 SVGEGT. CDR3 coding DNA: TGTGCCAGCAGTGACCCCAACACAGCGGCAGGCGAGCAGTACTTC. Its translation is CASSDPNTAAGEQYF.

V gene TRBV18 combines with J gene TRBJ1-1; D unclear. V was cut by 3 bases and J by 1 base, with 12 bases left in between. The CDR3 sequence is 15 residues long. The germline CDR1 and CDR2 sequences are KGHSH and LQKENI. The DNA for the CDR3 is TGTGCCAGCTCACCTTCGCGGGAGCAGAACACTGAAGCTTTCTTT. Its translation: CASSPSREQNTEAFF.

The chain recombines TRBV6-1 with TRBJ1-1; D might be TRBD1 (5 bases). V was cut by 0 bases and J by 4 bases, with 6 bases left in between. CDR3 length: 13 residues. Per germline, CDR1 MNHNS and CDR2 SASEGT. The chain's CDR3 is CASSEAGGTEAFF. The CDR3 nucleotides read TGTGCCAGCAGTGAAGCCGGGGGCACTGAAGCTTTCTTT.

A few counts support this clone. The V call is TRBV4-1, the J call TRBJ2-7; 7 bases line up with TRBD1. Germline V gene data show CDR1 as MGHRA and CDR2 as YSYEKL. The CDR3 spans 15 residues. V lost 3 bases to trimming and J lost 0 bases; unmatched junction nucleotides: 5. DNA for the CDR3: TGCGCCAGCAGCCACAACAGGGGTTCCTCCTACGAGCAGTACTTC. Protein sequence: CASSHNRGSSYEQYF.

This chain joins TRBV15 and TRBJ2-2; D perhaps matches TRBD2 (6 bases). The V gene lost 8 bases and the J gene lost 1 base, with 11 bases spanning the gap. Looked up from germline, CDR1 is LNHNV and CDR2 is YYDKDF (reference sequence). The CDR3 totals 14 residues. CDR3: CATRSGVNTGELFF. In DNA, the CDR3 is TGTGCCACCCGTAGCGGAGTGAACACCGGGGAGCTGTTTTTT.

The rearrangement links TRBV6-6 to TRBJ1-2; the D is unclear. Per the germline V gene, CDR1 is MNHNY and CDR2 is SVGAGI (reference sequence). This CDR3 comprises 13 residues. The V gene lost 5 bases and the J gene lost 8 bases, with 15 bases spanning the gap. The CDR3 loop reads CASSPIGEGGYTF. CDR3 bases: TGTGCCAGCAGTCCTATCGGGGAGGGAGGCTACACCTTC.

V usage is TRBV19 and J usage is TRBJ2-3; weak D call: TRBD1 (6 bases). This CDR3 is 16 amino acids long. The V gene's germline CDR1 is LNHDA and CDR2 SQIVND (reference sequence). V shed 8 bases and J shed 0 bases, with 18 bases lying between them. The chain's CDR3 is CASSNSTGLSTDTQYF. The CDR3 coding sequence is TGTGCCAGTTCTAATTCGACAGGCCTTAGCACAGATACGCAGTATTTT.